This TCR beta chain was recovered during a study of tumor-infiltrating lymphocytes in localized non-small cell lung cancer. Study as a whole: Resected tumor was paired with non-adjacent uninvolved lung from the same patient. Findings of the study overall: Tumors had more T cell infiltration than uninvolved lung, per TCRbeta sequencing and CD3 counts. TCR sequencing covered a subset of patients with enough tissue.

Libraries were prepared by immunoSEQ multiplex PCR; TCRdb keeps only in-frame clonotypes and omits some of them. The table lists 9,500 or so clones, around 76% of them singletons. A word on this clone: Its cognate antigen is unknown.

Germline assignment: CDR1 SGHVS and CDR2 FNYEAQ. V was shortened by 0 bases and J by 2 bases, with 19 bases between the two germline ends. CDR3 length: 18 amino acids. The genes are TRBV7-6 and TRBJ2-5, with D possibly being TRBD2 (6 bases). Sequences were obtained from uninvolved lung tissue not adjacent to the tumor. The TCR was taken from a human donor with non-small cell lung cancer. In nucleotides, the CDR3 is TGTGCCAGCAGCTTAGCGATCATGGTTAGCGGCAAACAAGAGACCCAGTACTTC. It encodes CASSLAIMVSGKQETQYF. Variable domain in full (rest from reference TRBV7-6 and TRBJ2-5): GAGVSQSPRYKVTKRGQDVALRCDPISGHVSLYWYRQALGQGPEFLTYFNYEAQQDKSGLPNDRFSAERPEGSISTLTIQRTEQRDSAMYRCASSLAIMVSGKQETQYFGPGTRLLVL.